The source of this TCR beta chain is a study of blood T cells in healthy people across ages. The CDR3 is 16 amino acids. Trimming removed 5 bases at V and 4 bases at J, with 20 bases between. Per germline, CDR1 SEHNR and CDR2 FQNEAQ (reference sequence). Using a J-beta primer mix together with a sample-barcoded 5' primer, a second PCR was run for 7 to 11 cycles. TCRdb reprocessed the 5' RACE reads via MiXCR and lists one record per CDR3 protein. Among 2 million or so distinct CDR3 sequences listed, 49% were seen once. The sequence was collected from a woman aged 40 to 50 in good health. V usage is TRBV7-9 and J usage is TRBJ1-2, with D perhaps matching TRBD1 (6 bases). Sample: blood. CDR3 in amino acids: CASSPRGPKVGYGYTF. The CDR3 nucleotides read TGTGCCAGCAGCCCGCGGGGGCCGAAGGTGGGCTATGGCTACACCTTC.